The next 32 T cell receptor beta chains were all read from a single sample in a study of CD8 T cells in ankylosing spondylitis. Each CDR3 protein gets one entry after TCRdb re-called the 5' RACE reads with MiXCR. This sample has about 240,000 distinct CDR3 sequences, with around 9.1% found just once. Sequencing input: blood, either unsorted or a sorted T cell fraction (not recorded which). All receptors derive from a male donor with ankylosing spondylitis or in good health (not recorded which).

The CDR3 sequence is CASSQEERANSGNTIYF. The CDR3 nucleotides read TGTGCCAGCAGCCAAGAGGAAAGGGCGAACTCTGGAAACACCATATATTTT. This chain uses TRBV4-2 with TRBJ1-3; no firm D call. Trimming stripped 0 bases from V and 0 bases from J, with 12 bases between. The CDR3 totals 17 residues. Germline CDR1 reads LGHNA; CDR2 reads YNFKEQ.

This clonotype has a handful of counts. The V and J genes are TRBV3-1 and TRBJ1-4, with D possibly matching TRBD1 (6 bases). The CDR3 is 15 amino acids. In germline, CDR1 is LGHDT, CDR2 YNNKEL (reference sequence). V was pared by 2 bases and J by 1 base, with 8 bases between. CDR3 protein: CASSQRGGTNEKLFF. The CDR3 bases are TGTGCCAGCAGCCAAAGGGGGGGAACTAATGAAAAACTGTTTTTT.

This clonotype was counted ten times or more. The chain employs TRBV20-1 and TRBJ2-3, with 8 nucleotides matching TRBD2. CDR1 and CDR2 (germline): DFQATT, SNEGSKA (reference sequence). V gave up 4 bases and J gave up 3 bases; unmatched junction bases: 12. CDR3 size: 16 residues. CDR3 DNA: TGCAGTGCTACTCTGGCCCGGGGGGGCTTGACAGATACGCAGTATTTT. Its translation is CSATLARGGLTDTQYF.

This chain connects TRBV7-2 to TRBJ2-5; D is uncertain. The CDR3 is 14 amino acids. Trimming removed 5 bases from V and 5 bases from J, with 15 bases in between. The germline CDR1 and CDR2 sequences are SGHTA and FQGNSA. DNA for the CDR3: TGTGCCAGCAGCCCAAGGCATGGGGATGAGACCCAGTACTTC. Its translation is CASSPRHGDETQYF.

This clonotype was counted only a few times. The chain is built from TRBV15 and TRBJ2-3, with 7 bases lining up with TRBD2. CDR1 and CDR2 (germline): LNHNV, YYDKDF (reference sequence). This CDR3 comprises 15 residues. After removal of 1 base from V and 2 bases from J, the junction contained 3 bases not matched to a gene. CDR3 bases: TGTGCCACCAGCAGAGGAAGCGGGGTCACAGATACGCAGTATTTT. It yields the protein CATSRGSGVTDTQYF.

This clonotype was detected many times. The rearrangement links TRBV29-1 to TRBJ2-2; unclear D gene. The CDR3 is made up of 11 amino acids. Germline CDR1 and CDR2: SQVTM and ANQGSEA. The V end was cut by 5 bases, the J end by 7 bases, with 8 bases between. The CDR3 DNA sequence: TGCAGCGTTACCCTAGTCGGGGAGCTGTTTTTT. This codes for CSVTLVGELFF.

This clonotype was recorded at least ten times. The V gene is TRBV19, the J gene TRBJ1-4, with D uncertain. Germline lookup yields CDR1 LNHDA and CDR2 SQIVND (reference sequence). CDR3 length equals 13 residues. Trimming stripped 10 bases from V and 0 bases from J, with 9 bases between. The CDR3 DNA is TGTGCCACCGCCCCGGCAACTAATGAAAAACTGTTTTTT. Amino acid sequence: CATAPATNEKLFF.

This chain connects TRBV5-1 to TRBJ2-1, with 10 bases that match TRBD2. From germline, CDR1 is SGHRS and CDR2 YFSETQ. CDR3 length: 16 amino acids. V lost 0 bases and J lost 9; bases outside the gene matches: 9. As DNA, the CDR3 is TGCGCCAGCAGCTTGGAAGCTAGCGGGAGACACATTGAGCAGTTCTTC. It encodes CASSLEASGRHIEQFF.

Many counts were recorded for this clonotype. CDR3 in amino acids: CASTPDRGPYTGELFF. CDR3 in DNA: TGTGCCAGCACCCCAGACAGGGGACCTTACACCGGGGAGCTGTTTTTT. The V gene is TRBV7-9, the J gene TRBJ2-2; 8 bases map to TRBD1. Unmatched junction bases numbered 10, after V lost 7 bases and J lost 3 bases. Germline-derived CDR1 and CDR2 are SEHNR and FQNEAQ (reference sequence). The length of the CDR3 is 16 residues. Based on the CDR3 plus reference TRBV7-9 and TRBJ2-2, the full variable domain is DTGVSQNPRHKITKRGQNVTFRCDPISEHNRLYWYRQTLGQGPEFLTYFQNEAQLEKSRLLSDRFSAERPKGSFSTLEIQRTEQGDSAMYLCASTPDRGPYTGELFFGEGSRLTVL.

This clonotype was detected many times. A junction end diverges from the germline sequence, so it may reflect a read error. Here the CDR3 reads CASSMTSGGADTQYF. The CDR3 DNA follows: TGTGCTAGCAGCATGACTAGCGGGGGGGCAGATACGCAGTATTTT. The chain combines TRBV7-7 with TRBJ2-3, with TRBD2 matching 14 bases. In germline, CDR1 is SSHAT, CDR2 FNYEAQ (reference sequence). CDR3 length: 15 amino acids.

This clonotype was counted at least ten times. This sequence joins TRBV7-9 and TRBJ1-1; 7 bases align to TRBD1. The CDR3 runs to 13 residues. Looked up from germline, CDR1 is SEHNR and CDR2 is FQNEAQ (reference sequence). Trimming removed 5 bases from V and 8 bases from J; junction bases left unmatched: 8. CDR3: CASSLDRVNEAFF. CDR3 nucleotide sequence: TGTGCCAGCAGCCTCGACAGGGTAAACGAAGCTTTCTTT.

The sample holds many counts of this clonotype. The V gene is TRBV12-3 or TRBV12-4, the J gene TRBJ1-1; 7 nucleotides agree with TRBD1. The CDR3 runs 14 residues. The V gene end was trimmed by 3 bases and the J gene end by 8 bases; junction bases not matched to a gene: 9. CDR3 DNA: TGTGCCAGCAGTTTTTTTAGGGACAGTGGGGAAGCTTTCTTT. Its translation: CASSFFRDSGEAFF.

This clonotype was seen only a few times. This chain uses TRBV12-3 or TRBV12-4 with TRBJ1-5, with unresolved D. The CDR3 runs 16 residues. V lost 6 bases and J 0 bases, leaving 15 bases between the germline ends. The CDR3 region is CASSGINPYSNQPQHF. The CDR3 coding sequence is TGTGCCAGCAGCGGGATTAACCCCTATAGCAATCAGCCCCAGCATTTT.

This clonotype was observed a handful of times. The V and J genes are TRBV19 and TRBJ2-7; 14 bases agree with TRBD2. This CDR3 comprises 18 residues. With V trimmed by 5 bases and J by 3 bases, 12 bases remained unmatched. Germline CDR1 LNHDA, CDR2 SQIVND (reference sequence). The CDR3 DNA follows: TGTGCCAGTAGTGGACTAGCGGGAGGCCATAGTGCCCTCTACGAGCAGTACTTC. Encoded protein: CASSGLAGGHSALYEQYF.

The table lists this clonotype with many counts. This chain joins TRBV14 and TRBJ2-3; D ambiguous. This CDR3 region has 16 residues. With 4 bases removed from V and 3 bases from J, the gap between germline ends came to 17 bases. CDR1 is SGHDN and CDR2 is FVKESK in the germline V gene. CDR3 sequence (DNA): TGTGCCAGCAGCCGGACGCCCACCGGTTATACAGATACGCAGTATTTT. This translates into CASSRTPTGYTDTQYF.

This clonotype has just a few counts. The CDR3 spells CSARLGAGDGYTF. CDR3 sequence (DNA): TGCAGTGCTAGACTGGGAGCAGGGGATGGCTACACCTTC. V usage is TRBV20-1 and J usage is TRBJ1-2, with a possible D match to TRBD1 (6 bases). Looked up from germline, CDR1 is DFQATT and CDR2 is SNEGSKA (reference sequence). The CDR3 is 13 amino acids. Trimming cost V 2 bases and J 6 bases, with 13 bases left between them.

This clonotype was seen at least ten times. The chain joins TRBV29-1 to TRBJ1-2; D remains unclear. This CDR3 spans 13 amino acids. The V gene lost 5 bases and the J gene lost 10 bases, with 20 bases spanning the gap. From germline, CDR1 is SQVTM and CDR2 ANQGSEA. The CDR3 reads CSVLGRSYEDYTF. The DNA for the CDR3 is TGCAGCGTTTTGGGTCGGAGTTATGAGGACTACACCTTC.

This clonotype was seen at least ten times. The chain carries TRBV18 and TRBJ1-1; D is unclear. The ends were cut back, 5 bases at V and 4 bases at J, with 14 bases in the middle. CDR3 length: 14 residues. Germline V gene sequence: CDR1 KGHSH, CDR2 LQKENI. CDR3 amino acids: CASSNGPGGTEAFF. The CDR3 bases are TGTGCCAGCTCAAACGGTCCAGGCGGCACTGAAGCTTTCTTT.

This clonotype was counted many times. The chain uses TRBV20-1 and TRBJ1-2; D unclear. The V and J ends lost 1 base and 1 base respectively, with 16 bases between them. CDR3 length equals 16 residues. CDR1 is DFQATT and CDR2 is SNEGSKA in the germline V gene (reference sequence). In DNA form, the CDR3 reads TGCAGTGCTAGAGGGTTAGGGAAAGACCTTAACTATGGCTACACCTTC. Protein product: CSARGLGKDLNYGYTF.

Many counts were recorded for this clonotype. V gene TRBV12-3 or TRBV12-4 combines with J gene TRBJ1-1; D remains unclear. Trimming left V 6 bases short and J 1 base short, with 15 bases between. The CDR3 has 15 residues. CDR3 loop: CASSPFPYENTEAFF. DNA for the CDR3: TGTGCCAGCAGCCCCTTCCCGTACGAGAACACTGAAGCTTTCTTT.

This clonotype was seen a few times. The chain links TRBV29-1 to TRBJ2-5; unclear D gene. CDR3 length: 11 residues. Trimming removed 4 bases from V and 0 bases from J, with 3 bases in between. Germline CDR1 SQVTM, CDR2 ANQGSEA. This chain's CDR3 is CSVANQETQYF. The CDR3 DNA sequence: TGCAGCGTTGCTAACCAAGAGACCCAGTACTTC.

This clonotype has a count of ten or more. This rearrangement joins TRBV7-2 to TRBJ2-1; D not resolved. The V gene lost 1 base and the J gene lost 1 base, with 8 bases spanning the gap. This CDR3 comprises 15 residues. CDR1 and CDR2 (germline): SGHTA, FQGNSA. In DNA form, the CDR3 reads TGTGCCAGCAGCTTAGGAGTTGGTTCCTACAATGAGCAGTTCTTC. Translation: CASSLGVGSYNEQFF.

This clonotype was recorded many times. The rearrangement links TRBV24-1 to TRBJ1-1; D might be TRBD1 (5 bases). The length of the CDR3 is 13 residues. Deletions cut 6 bases from V and 3 bases from J, with 10 bases between. Germline V gene data show CDR1 as KGHDR and CDR2 as SFDVKD. The CDR3 region has the DNA TGTGCCACCAGTAACGGGGCTGACACTGAAGCTTTCTTT. Translating gives CATSNGADTEAFF.

This clonotype was recorded many times. This chain joins TRBV4-3 and TRBJ1-5, with D unresolved. The CDR3 extends over 15 amino acids. Germline CDR1 and CDR2: LGHNA and YSLEER. Trimming took 4 bases from V and 4 from J, leaving 14 bases between them. The CDR3 nucleotides read TGCGCCAGCAGCCCTTATGTGGCACTTAATCAGCCCCAGCATTTT. This translates into CASSPYVALNQPQHF.

In regard to this clonotype: This may be a read error: a much more frequent sequence differs by one nucleotide. The CDR3 does not close with the conserved phenylalanine or tryptophan, likely indicating a read error. This chain links TRBV6-2 or TRBV6-3 with TRBJ2-1, with TRBD2 matching 12 bases. Germline CDR1 reads MNHEY; CDR2 reads SVGEGT. The CDR3 is 14 residues long. The junction had 7 bases not matched to a gene; V was cut back by 7 bases and J by 9 bases. CDR3 DNA: TGTGCCAGCAAAGCTAGCGGGAGGGCCGCTGAGCAGTTCATC. Its protein is CASKASGRAAEQFI.

V is TRBV6-1 and J is TRBJ2-7; TRBD2 matches at 8 bases. CDR3 length: 15 residues. CDR1 is MNHNS, CDR2 SASEGT, per germline. With V trimmed by 4 bases and J by 4 bases, 9 bases remained unmatched. CDR3 protein: CASSGTATSVYEQYF. CDR3 sequence (DNA): TGTGCCAGCAGTGGGACCGCGACTAGCGTATACGAGCAGTACTTC.

The V call is TRBV5-5, the J call TRBJ2-3; 13 bases map to TRBD2. Germline values: CDR1 SGHKS, CDR2 YYEKEE (reference sequence). CDR3 size: 17 residues. With V trimmed by 2 bases and J by 3 bases, 6 bases remained unmatched. The CDR3 sequence is CASSFGGLAGRTDTQYF. The DNA of the CDR3 is TGTGCCAGCAGCTTTGGGGGACTAGCGGGACGGACAGATACGCAGTATTTT.

This clonotype appeared a few times. This chain uses TRBV6-1 with TRBJ2-1, with 8 bases lining up with TRBD1. This CDR3 contains 13 residues. J gave up 8 bases and V 6 bases, and 6 bases lay outside the gene matches. Germline CDR1 and CDR2: MNHNS and SASEGT. CDR3: CASRLTGAHEQFF. DNA of the CDR3: TGTGCCAGCAGACTGACAGGGGCCCATGAGCAGTTCTTC.

This clonotype was detected ten times or more. V is TRBV29-1 and J is TRBJ2-7; D unresolved. Germline loops: CDR1 SQVTM, CDR2 ANQGSEA. V lost 1 base to trimming and J lost 2 bases, with 3 bases between them. This CDR3 region has 11 residues. The CDR3 bases are TGCAGCGTTGAAGGTACCTACGAGCAGTACTTC. Amino acid sequence: CSVEGTYEQYF.

This clonotype was observed at least ten times. The chain links TRBV5-1 to TRBJ2-2; 10 bases fit TRBD1. Trimming removed 4 bases from V and 3 bases from J; junction bases left unmatched: 6. The CDR3 consists of 16 residues. CDR1 is SGHRS and CDR2 is YFSETQ in the germline V gene. This CDR3 reads CASSLIGTGDTGELFF. DNA for the CDR3: TGCGCCAGCAGCCTGATCGGGACAGGGGACACCGGGGAGCTGTTTTTT.

This clonotype has at least ten counts. The chain links TRBV20-1 to TRBJ1-6; possibly TRBD1 for D (5 bases). The V gene's germline CDR1 is DFQATT and CDR2 SNEGSKA (reference sequence). The CDR3 runs to 14 residues. Between the trimmed V and J ends, which lost 3 bases and 2 bases, there was a span of 8 bases. CDR3 nucleotide sequence: TGCAGTGCTAGTCCGGGACCCTATAATTCACCCCTCCACTTT. Translation: CSASPGPYNSPLHF.

V is TRBV20-1 and J is TRBJ2-1, with 13 bases aligning to TRBD2. The V gene end was trimmed by 5 bases and the J gene end by 11 bases; junction bases not matched to a gene: 9. The germline gives CDR1 DFQATT, CDR2 SNEGSKA (reference sequence). This CDR3 has 14 amino acids. CDR3 coding DNA: TGCAGTGCTCCAGGACTAGCGGGGGATGCCCAGCAGTTCTTC. Translated, it gives CSAPGLAGDAQQFF.